This T cell receptor beta chain was retrieved from a study of blood T cell repertoires in COVID-19. Germline CDR1 reads SGHDT; CDR2 reads YYEEEE. The length of the CDR3 is 15 residues. J was trimmed by 2 bases and V by 4 bases; bases with no gene match: 8. Here immunoSEQ multiplex PCR was the method, and the copy in TCRdb shows in-frame clones only, minus some. The repertoire holds 250,000 or so clones, with roughly 84% as singletons. The clonotype comes from a woman aged 40-49 years who had recovered from COVID-19. The specimen sequenced was peripheral blood. The chain is built from TRBV5-6 and TRBJ2-5, with 7 bases matching TRBD1. The CDR3 DNA is TGTGCCAGCAGCCGAGGGACAGTCCTACAAGAGACCCAGTACTTC. Its translation is CASSRGTVLQETQYF.